The entry below gives a single T cell receptor (beta chain) sequence along with its context. Its specificity is unknown. The data were taken from a study of T cell responses to AZD1222 COVID-19 vaccine. Findings and limits, study-wide: Clonal diversity was possibly underestimated, and white British individuals and females predominated among donors. There were repertoire samples only from the period after the peak T cell response.

The method was immunoSEQ multiplex PCR; TCRdb's version includes in-frame clones alone and lacks a portion of them. The sample consists of more than 80,000 clones, 80% to 90% of them appearing once. Germline-derived CDR1 and CDR2 are SGHKS and YYEKEE (reference sequence). This CDR3 is built from 12 residues. V trimming: 2 bases; J trimming: 5 bases; junction bases outside the gene matches: 0. Pooled samples include second doses given at about 4 or 12 weeks. The sample in question was peripheral blood, obtained 28 days after the second AZD1222 dose. The chain is built from TRBV5-5 and TRBJ2-5; 7 bases agree with TRBD1. This clonotype was obtained from an adult who received the AZD1222 COVID-19 vaccine. CDR3 region: CASSFRGETQYF. As DNA, the CDR3 is TGTGCCAGCAGCTTCAGGGGGGAGACCCAGTACTTC.